The TCR beta chain under discussion was sequenced for a study of T cells in Graves' hyperthyroidism and ophthalmopathy. J gave up 5 bases and V 1 base, and 4 bases lay outside the gene matches. CDR1 and CDR2 (germline): DFQATT, SNEGSKA (reference sequence). The CDR3 spans 13 residues. This clonotype was seen a handful of times. Across 18 months, stable Graves' hyperthyroidism was marked by no progression to ophthalmopathy. Extraction of PBMCs used more than 8.5 ml of fresh peripheral blood. Amplified TCR beta CDR3 regions came from RNA transcripts. HTBI primers were used for first-round RT-PCR of the TCR CDR3. TCRdb itself ran the multiplex PCR reads through MiXCR, one entry per CDR3 protein. This sample has under 350,000 distinct CDR3 sequences, with roughly a fifth found just once.

This clonotype originated in a woman between 50 and 59 years old with Graves' hyperthyroidism. The chain combines TRBV20-1 with TRBJ2-5; TRBD1 matches at 7 bases. The material sequenced was blood. Here the CDR3 reads CSARVGGKETQYF. Here the CDR3 DNA reads TGCAGTGCTAGAGTAGGGGGCAAGGAGACCCAGTACTTC.